A selection of T cell receptor beta chains follows, all from one sample in a study of T cells in Graves' hyperthyroidism and ophthalmopathy. TCRdb ran MiXCR on the multiplex PCR reads and lists one entry per CDR3 protein. The sample lists hundreds of thousands of distinct CDR3 sequences, 38% seen once, with about 9% in the top ten. The sequenced sample was blood. The origin of the receptors is a man aged 18-30 years with Graves' hyperthyroidism. CDR3s include the opening cysteine and the closing phenylalanine or tryptophan. The D gene is left open where the match is weak. Not all rows give a size; the values are once, few, many and, for expanded clones, a class.

v_call: TRBV2
j_call: TRBJ1-6
clone_size: many
d_call: NA
cdr3_length: 13
cdr3_nt: TGTGCCAGCAGAGGAAGGGGCAAGCCACCCCTCCACTTT
cdr3_aa: CASRGRGKPPLHF

v_call: TRBV12-3/TRBV12-4
j_call: TRBJ1-1
clone_size: many
d_call: NA
cdr3_length: 14
cdr3_nt: TGTGCCAGCAGTTTTAAGGGGAGGAACACTGAAGCTTTCTTT
cdr3_aa: CASSFKGRNTEAFF

v_call: TRBV7-9
j_call: TRBJ2-2
clone_size: few
d_call: NA
cdr3_length: 15
cdr3_nt: TGTGCCAGCAGCCAATCAAGACAGGTCCCCGGGGAGCTGTTTTTT
cdr3_aa: CASSQSRQVPGELFF

v_call: TRBV2
j_call: TRBJ2-1
clone_size: NA
d_call: NA
cdr3_length: 13
cdr3_nt: TGTGCCAGCAGTTTTACTCCCTCCAATGAGCAGTTCTTC
cdr3_aa: CASSFTPSNEQFF

v_call: TRBV7-9
j_call: TRBJ2-7
clone_size: NA
d_call: NA
cdr3_length: 15
cdr3_nt: TGTGCCAGCAGCTCCCCTAGAGAGGGCTCCTACGAGCAGTACTTC
cdr3_aa: CASSSPREGSYEQYF

v_call: TRBV29-1
j_call: TRBJ1-2
clone_size: few
d_call: NA
cdr3_length: 13
cdr3_nt: TGCAGCGTTGAAATGGAGCCGGCGGATGGCTACACCTTC
cdr3_aa: CSVEMEPADGYTF

v_call: TRBV29-1
j_call: TRBJ2-5
clone_size: NA
d_call: NA
cdr3_length: 10
cdr3_nt: TGCAGCGGAGAGCAAGAGACCCAGTACTTC
cdr3_aa: CSGEQETQYF

v_call: TRBV12-3/TRBV12-4
j_call: TRBJ1-1
clone_size: NA
d_call: NA
cdr3_length: 14
cdr3_nt: TGTGCCAGCAGTTTTCTACCCCAGAACACTGAAGCTTTCTTT
cdr3_aa: CASSFLPQNTEAFF

v_call: TRBV29-1
j_call: TRBJ1-2
clone_size: NA
d_call: TRBD1
cdr3_length: 14
cdr3_nt: TGCAGCGCAGGGGGACAGGGAGCTAACTATGGCTACACCTTC
cdr3_aa: CSAGGQGANYGYTF

v_call: TRBV29-1
j_call: TRBJ1-1
clone_size: NA
d_call: NA
cdr3_length: 20
cdr3_nt: NA
cdr3_aa: CSAATETYEQYFGPGTEAFF

v_call: TRBV29-1
j_call: TRBJ1-1
clone_size: many
d_call: NA
cdr3_length: 11
cdr3_nt: TGCAGCGTGAGTAAGGGGAATAAAGCTTTCTTT
cdr3_aa: CSVSKGNKAFF

v_call: TRBV7-2
j_call: TRBJ2-7
clone_size: NA
d_call: NA
cdr3_length: 15
cdr3_nt: TGTGCCAGCAGCTTAGACCCCGATAGCTCCTACGAGCAGTACTTC
cdr3_aa: CASSLDPDSSYEQYF

v_call: TRBV12-3/TRBV12-4
j_call: TRBJ1-5
clone_size: few
d_call: NA
cdr3_length: 14
cdr3_nt: TGTGCCAGCAGTTTACAGGGATTAAATCAGCCCCAGCATTTT
cdr3_aa: CASSLQGLNQPQHF

v_call: TRBV4-2
j_call: TRBJ1-5
clone_size: few
d_call: NA
cdr3_length: 15
cdr3_nt: TGTGCCAGCAGCCAAGATACAGGGCGGAATCAGCCCCAGCATTTT
cdr3_aa: CASSQDTGRNQPQHF

v_call: TRBV12-3/TRBV12-4
j_call: TRBJ1-5
clone_size: few
d_call: TRBD1
cdr3_length: 15
cdr3_nt: TGTGCCAGCAGCACCGGGACAGGTCGCACTCAGCCCCAGCATTTT
cdr3_aa: CASSTGTGRTQPQHF

v_call: TRBV12-3/TRBV12-4
j_call: TRBJ2-5
clone_size: few
d_call: NA
cdr3_length: 13
cdr3_nt: TGTGCCAGCAATAGGGGGGGTGTAGAGACCCAGTACTTC
cdr3_aa: CASNRGGVETQYF

v_call: TRBV6-6
j_call: TRBJ1-1
clone_size: few
d_call: NA
cdr3_length: 14
cdr3_nt: TGTGCCAGCAGTTACGGGAGGAGTCCGACTGAAGCTTTCTTT
cdr3_aa: CASSYGRSPTEAFF

v_call: TRBV2
j_call: TRBJ1-6
clone_size: NA
d_call: NA
cdr3_length: 15
cdr3_nt: TGTGCCAGCAGTTCCGAGGACGGTTATAATTCACCCCTCCACTTT
cdr3_aa: CASSSEDGYNSPLHF

v_call: TRBV2
j_call: TRBJ1-1
clone_size: many
d_call: NA
cdr3_length: 13
cdr3_nt: TGTGCCAGCAGGCCGGGGGCCGGGGCTGAAGCTTTCTTT
cdr3_aa: CASRPGAGAEAFF

v_call: TRBV2
j_call: TRBJ1-5
clone_size: many
d_call: NA
cdr3_length: 13
cdr3_nt: TGTGCCAGCAGGGAATTGGGGTCTCAGCCCCAGCATTTT
cdr3_aa: CASRELGSQPQHF

v_call: TRBV19
j_call: TRBJ1-2
clone_size: few
d_call: NA
cdr3_length: 15
cdr3_nt: TGTGCCAGTAGTAAACGGGCAGCCGAAGCTATTGGCTACACCTTC
cdr3_aa: CASSKRAAEAIGYTF

v_call: TRBV5-4
j_call: TRBJ2-7
clone_size: NA
d_call: NA
cdr3_length: 15
cdr3_nt: TGTGCCAGCAGCTTAACGCCAGGCAGCTCCTGCGAGCAGTACTTC
cdr3_aa: CASSLTPGSSCEQYF

v_call: TRBV7-9
j_call: TRBJ1-5
clone_size: many
d_call: NA
cdr3_length: 14
cdr3_nt: TGTGCCAGCAGCTCCTCGACCGAACATCAGCCCCAGCATTTT
cdr3_aa: CASSSSTEHQPQHF

v_call: TRBV15
j_call: TRBJ1-1
clone_size: many
d_call: NA
cdr3_length: 15
cdr3_nt: TGTGCCACCAGCAGAGGGGGGGGAAGGTACACTGAAGCTTTCTTT
cdr3_aa: CATSRGGGRYTEAFF

v_call: TRBV12-3/TRBV12-4
j_call: TRBJ1-1
clone_size: NA
d_call: NA
cdr3_length: 14
cdr3_nt: TGTGCCAGCAGACCGGGACCGGGGAACACTGAAGCTTTCTTT
cdr3_aa: CASRPGPGNTEAFF

v_call: TRBV7-9
j_call: TRBJ1-5
clone_size: NA
d_call: NA
cdr3_length: 13
cdr3_nt: TGTGCCAGCACCCTCGACGGTTATCAGCCCCAGCATTTT
cdr3_aa: CASTLDGYQPQHF

v_call: TRBV2
j_call: TRBJ1-1
clone_size: many
d_call: NA
cdr3_length: 13
cdr3_nt: TGTGCCAGCAGACAATGGACGAACACTGAAGCTTTCTTT
cdr3_aa: CASRQWTNTEAFF

v_call: TRBV25-1
j_call: TRBJ2-7
clone_size: NA
d_call: NA
cdr3_length: 14
cdr3_nt: TGTGCCAGCAAAGCTGGCGGTCCCCACTACGAGCAGTACTTC
cdr3_aa: CASKAGGPHYEQYF

v_call: TRBV6-5
j_call: TRBJ2-5
clone_size: NA
d_call: NA
cdr3_length: 14
cdr3_nt: TGTGCCAGCAGTTACGGGGCAGGGCAAGAGACCCAGTACTTC
cdr3_aa: CASSYGAGQETQYF

v_call: TRBV7-2
j_call: TRBJ2-5
clone_size: few
d_call: TRBD2
cdr3_length: 15
cdr3_nt: TGTGCCAGCAGCCCCCCGGGACTAGGGGAAGAGACCCAGTACTTC
cdr3_aa: CASSPPGLGEETQYF

v_call: TRBV15
j_call: TRBJ2-7
clone_size: many
d_call: NA
cdr3_length: 14
cdr3_nt: TGTGCCACCAGCAGGGGAGGGACAGATAACGAGCAGTACTTC
cdr3_aa: CATSRGGTDNEQYF

v_call: TRBV11-2
j_call: TRBJ1-1
clone_size: few
d_call: TRBD1
cdr3_length: 15
cdr3_nt: TGTGCCAGCAGCTTAATGTCTTCAGGGGGCACTGAAGCTTTCTTT
cdr3_aa: CASSLMSSGGTEAFF

v_call: TRBV15
j_call: TRBJ1-2
clone_size: NA
d_call: TRBD1
cdr3_length: 14
cdr3_nt: TGTGCCACCAGCATTCGGACAGGGAACTATGGCTACACCTTC
cdr3_aa: CATSIRTGNYGYTF

v_call: TRBV29-1
j_call: TRBJ2-7
clone_size: NA
d_call: NA
cdr3_length: 14
cdr3_nt: TGCAGCGTTGCAAATAGCCGGGGGATCAACGAGCAGTACTTC
cdr3_aa: CSVANSRGINEQYF

v_call: TRBV29-1
j_call: TRBJ1-5
clone_size: NA
d_call: NA
cdr3_length: 13
cdr3_nt: TGCAGCGTTGGGAGGGGGTTGGATCAGCCCCAGCATTTT
cdr3_aa: CSVGRGLDQPQHF

v_call: TRBV7-2
j_call: TRBJ1-3
clone_size: many
d_call: NA
cdr3_length: 16
cdr3_nt: TGTGCCAGCAGCCTAAGGCGCAGAGCCTCTGGAAACACCATATATTTT
cdr3_aa: CASSLRRRASGNTIYF

v_call: TRBV12-3/TRBV12-4
j_call: TRBJ1-5
clone_size: NA
d_call: NA
cdr3_length: 14
cdr3_nt: TGTGCCAGCAGTTTACCAGGGATTGGGCAGCCCCAGCATTTT
cdr3_aa: CASSLPGIGQPQHF

v_call: TRBV19
j_call: TRBJ2-7
clone_size: many
d_call: TRBD1
cdr3_length: 13
cdr3_nt: TGTGCCAGTAGTATTGGACAGGTCTACGAGCAGTACTTC
cdr3_aa: CASSIGQVYEQYF

v_call: TRBV10-3
j_call: TRBJ1-3
clone_size: many
d_call: NA
cdr3_length: 15
cdr3_nt: TGTGCCATCAGTGAGTCTTGGACAATCAGAAACACCATATATTTT
cdr3_aa: CAISESWTIRNTIYF

v_call: TRBV7-9
j_call: TRBJ2-5
clone_size: NA
d_call: TRBD1
cdr3_length: 12
cdr3_nt: TGTGCCAGCAGTCCCGGGACAGGGACCCAGTACTTC
cdr3_aa: CASSPGTGTQYF

v_call: TRBV20-1
j_call: TRBJ2-7
clone_size: NA
d_call: NA
cdr3_length: 13
cdr3_nt: TGCAGTGCTGGACAGGGAGGGGTTTACGAGCAGTACTTC
cdr3_aa: CSAGQGGVYEQYF

v_call: TRBV2
j_call: TRBJ2-7
clone_size: NA
d_call: TRBD2
cdr3_length: 12
cdr3_nt: TGTGCTAAAGCGGGAGGGATCAACGAGCAGTACTTC
cdr3_aa: CAKAGGINEQYF

v_call: TRBV4-1
j_call: TRBJ1-1
clone_size: once
d_call: NA
cdr3_length: 14
cdr3_nt: TGCGCCAGCAGCCAAGGAATGGGCCACACCGAAGCTTTCTTT
cdr3_aa: CASSQGMGHTEAFF

v_call: TRBV7-2
j_call: TRBJ1-1
clone_size: many
d_call: NA
cdr3_length: 14
cdr3_nt: TGTGCCAGCAGCCTGGTGGCACAGTATACTGAAGCTTTCTTT
cdr3_aa: CASSLVAQYTEAFF

v_call: TRBV10-3
j_call: TRBJ1-1
clone_size: many
d_call: TRBD1
cdr3_length: 13
cdr3_nt: TGTGCCATCAGCGGGACAGAAGACACTGAAGCTTTCTTT
cdr3_aa: CAISGTEDTEAFF

v_call: TRBV7-2
j_call: TRBJ1-1
clone_size: few
d_call: NA
cdr3_length: 18
cdr3_nt: TGTGCCAGCAGCTCCCCGAGCGGAGGCGGGCAATTCAACACTGAAGCTTTCTTT
cdr3_aa: CASSSPSGGGQFNTEAFF

v_call: TRBV20-1
j_call: TRBJ1-5
clone_size: many
d_call: TRBD1
cdr3_length: 14
cdr3_nt: TGCAGTGCGCCGTCTGGACAGGTTAATCAGCCCCAGCATTTT
cdr3_aa: CSAPSGQVNQPQHF

v_call: TRBV7-9
j_call: TRBJ1-6
clone_size: many
d_call: TRBD1
cdr3_length: 13
cdr3_nt: TGTGCCAGCATGGCAGGGGGAGGTTCACCCCTCCACTTT
cdr3_aa: CASMAGGGSPLHF

v_call: TRBV4-1
j_call: TRBJ2-7
clone_size: NA
d_call: NA
cdr3_length: 13
cdr3_nt: TGCGCCAGCAGCCAAGATACAGGGTTCGAGCAGTACTTC
cdr3_aa: CASSQDTGFEQYF

v_call: TRBV2
j_call: TRBJ1-2
clone_size: many
d_call: NA
cdr3_length: 15
cdr3_nt: TGTGCCAGCAGTGTCAAACAAGCAGGGACGGGGGGCTACACCTTC
cdr3_aa: CASSVKQAGTGGYTF

v_call: TRBV2
j_call: TRBJ2-2
clone_size: NA
d_call: TRBD1
cdr3_length: 15
cdr3_nt: TGTGCCAGGGCTTCGACAGGGGGCGCGGACGGGGAGCTGTTTTTT
cdr3_aa: CARASTGGADGELFF

v_call: TRBV19
j_call: TRBJ2-7
clone_size: NA
d_call: NA
cdr3_length: 14
cdr3_nt: TGTGCCAGTACTGCCGGGACTGATTACAATGAGCAGTACTTC
cdr3_aa: CASTAGTDYNEQYF

v_call: TRBV29-1
j_call: TRBJ2-7
clone_size: many
d_call: TRBD2
cdr3_length: 14
cdr3_nt: TGCAGCGTTGCCTGGACTAGCGGGAGTGTCGAGCAGTACTTC
cdr3_aa: CSVAWTSGSVEQYF

v_call: TRBV12-3/TRBV12-4
j_call: TRBJ1-2
clone_size: NA
d_call: NA
cdr3_length: 13
cdr3_nt: TGTGCCAGCAGAATTGGAGGGAGTGATGGCTACACCTTC
cdr3_aa: CASRIGGSDGYTF

v_call: TRBV7-2
j_call: TRBJ2-7
clone_size: NA
d_call: NA
cdr3_length: 13
cdr3_nt: TGTGCCAGCAGCTCCGGGTCGGGGAGGGAGCAGTACTTC
cdr3_aa: CASSSGSGREQYF

v_call: TRBV25-1
j_call: TRBJ1-1
clone_size: few
d_call: NA
cdr3_length: 15
cdr3_nt: TGTGCCAGCAACGGGGCGCACCCCCCGTGGACTGAAGCTTTCTTT
cdr3_aa: CASNGAHPPWTEAFF

v_call: TRBV13
j_call: TRBJ1-4
clone_size: few
d_call: NA
cdr3_length: 14
cdr3_nt: TGTGCCAGCAGCTTAGCGGAATCTCGGGAAAAACTGTTTTTT
cdr3_aa: CASSLAESREKLFF

v_call: TRBV7-8
j_call: TRBJ1-2
clone_size: once
d_call: NA
cdr3_length: 14
cdr3_nt: TGTGCCAGCAGCTTAGCTGGGATTGGGGATGGCTACACCTTC
cdr3_aa: CASSLAGIGDGYTF

v_call: TRBV9
j_call: TRBJ2-7
clone_size: NA
d_call: TRBD1
cdr3_length: 16
cdr3_nt: TGTGCCAGCAACTCCGCGACCGGGACAGGGGTGACCGAGCAGTACTTC
cdr3_aa: CASNSATGTGVTEQYF

v_call: TRBV7-9
j_call: TRBJ1-6
clone_size: NA
d_call: NA
cdr3_length: 15
cdr3_nt: TGTGCCAGCAGCTTAGGCGGGGGGACTAATTCACCCCTCCACTTT
cdr3_aa: CASSLGGGTNSPLHF